The T cell receptor beta chain under discussion was sequenced for a study of Tregs in tolerant kidney transplant recipients. This table comes from immunoSEQ multiplex PCR, and its TCRdb copy is limited to in-frame clones, with some not included. The sample carries about 87,000 clones, under 95% recorded once. As to this clone: As yet, its antigen is unknown.

Study-level results: Some patients' samples used different primers over time, so nucleotide sequences weren't comparable. Biological reproducibility was not directly addressed in this study.

Trimming took off 5 bases at V and 1 base at J, with 14 bases between the two ends. Per germline, CDR1 KGHSH and CDR2 LQKENI. The CDR3 totals 15 residues. The origin of this receptor is a human donor who received a combined kidney and bone marrow transplant. The J gene is TRBJ1-1, the V gene TRBV18, with D perhaps matching TRBD1 (6 bases). The sample in question was CD4+ T cells from blood, obtained before the transplant. This CDR3 is CASSWTGTPNTEAFF. CDR3 nucleotide sequence: TGTGCCAGCTCATGGACCGGGACACCGAACACTGAAGCTTTCTTT. Together with reference TRBV18 and TRBJ1-1, the CDR3 gives the full variable domain: NAGVMQNPRHLVRRRGQEARLRCSPMKGHSHVYWYRQLPEEGLKFMVYLQKENIIDESGMPKERFSAEFPKEGPSILRIQQVVRGDSAAYFCASSWTGTPNTEAFFGQGTRLTVV.